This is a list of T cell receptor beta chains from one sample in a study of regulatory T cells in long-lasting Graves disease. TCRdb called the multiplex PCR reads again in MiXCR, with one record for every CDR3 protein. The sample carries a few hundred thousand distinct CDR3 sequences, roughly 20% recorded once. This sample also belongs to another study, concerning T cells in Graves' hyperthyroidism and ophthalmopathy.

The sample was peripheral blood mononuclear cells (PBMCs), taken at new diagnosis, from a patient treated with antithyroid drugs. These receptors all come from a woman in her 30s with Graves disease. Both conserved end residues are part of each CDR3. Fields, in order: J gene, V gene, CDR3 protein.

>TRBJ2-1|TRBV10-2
CASSGSGGRWNEQFF
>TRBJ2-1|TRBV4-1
CASRGGNNEQFF
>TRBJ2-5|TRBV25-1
CASSEPGAGTVIF
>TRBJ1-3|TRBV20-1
CSAVPVRGSGNTIYF
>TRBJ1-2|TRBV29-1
CSERTGGYGYTF
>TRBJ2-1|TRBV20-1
CSARVRLAAYNEQFF
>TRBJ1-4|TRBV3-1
CASSQDVGPGGEKLFF
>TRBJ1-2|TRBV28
CASSLMSGPYYGYTF
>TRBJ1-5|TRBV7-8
CASSLGLKGMVGNQPQHF
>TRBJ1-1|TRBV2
CASRNGTGGITEAFF
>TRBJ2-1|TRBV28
CASKPTSAYNEQFF
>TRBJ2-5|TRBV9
CASSPYSAVETQYF
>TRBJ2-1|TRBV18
CASSRDRVDEQFF
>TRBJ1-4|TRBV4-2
CASSQDIRNEKLFF
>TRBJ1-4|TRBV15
CATSSRQGEEKLFF
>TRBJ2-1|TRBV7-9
CASSLAASVYEQFF
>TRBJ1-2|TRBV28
CASSKVTGREDGYTF
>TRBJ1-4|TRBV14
CASSQASSTNEKLFF
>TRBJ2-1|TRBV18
CASSPDSGSYNEQFF
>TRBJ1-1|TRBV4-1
CASSQDPQGAQDTEAFF
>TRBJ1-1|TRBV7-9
CASSLDISLTEAFF
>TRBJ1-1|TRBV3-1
CASSQEGSGAFF
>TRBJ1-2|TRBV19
CATSPRRDGDYGYTF
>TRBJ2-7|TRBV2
CASSRDLPIPYEQYF
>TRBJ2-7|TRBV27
CASSLKVRRSMLEQYF
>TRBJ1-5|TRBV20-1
CSAPGGPRGQPQHF
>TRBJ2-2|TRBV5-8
CASSVKQSRNTGELFF
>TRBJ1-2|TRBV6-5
CASSSNRPGQGFNGYTF
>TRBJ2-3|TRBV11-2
CASSLAWGDTQYF
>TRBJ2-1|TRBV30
CAWSREAGLYNEQFF
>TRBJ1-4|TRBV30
CAWIRGTTNEKLFF
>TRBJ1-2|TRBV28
CASSTGFQNYGYTF
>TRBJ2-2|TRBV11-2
CASSPGGKTGELFF
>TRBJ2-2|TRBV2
CASSLAGGPSGELFF
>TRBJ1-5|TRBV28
CASSPTEVQPQHF
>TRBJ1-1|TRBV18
CASSPYGRGDTEAFF
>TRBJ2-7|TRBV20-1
CSAWSSGGYEQYF
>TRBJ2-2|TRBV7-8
CASSIPGTGGDTGELFF
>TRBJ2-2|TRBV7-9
CASSHRQGYTGELFF
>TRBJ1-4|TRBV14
CASSQDRGATNEELFF
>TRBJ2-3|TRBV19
CATKRESTDTQYF
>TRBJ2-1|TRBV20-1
CSAEKGLGDEQFF
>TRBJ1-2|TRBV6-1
CASSADRAGGYTF
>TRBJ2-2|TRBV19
CAIKTGRNTGELFF
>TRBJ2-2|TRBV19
CASRLLAVNTGELFF
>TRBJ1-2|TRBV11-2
CASSQLVNANYGYTF
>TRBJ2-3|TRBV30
CAWSEVGFSDTQYF
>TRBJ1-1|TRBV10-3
CAIRFRLNTEAFF
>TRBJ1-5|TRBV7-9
CASSYQNQPQHF
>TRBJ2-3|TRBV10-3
CAIRDHSSNTQYF
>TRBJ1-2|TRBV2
CASSRSHGYTF
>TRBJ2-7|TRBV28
CASTSWGSREQYF
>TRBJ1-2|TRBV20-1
CSAPSTVSNYGYTF
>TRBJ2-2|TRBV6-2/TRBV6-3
CASGYGGGELFF
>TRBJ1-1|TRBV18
CASSSVAEAFF
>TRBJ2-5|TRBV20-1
CSASGTGTETQYF
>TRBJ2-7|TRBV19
CASSLEAWGAGGSSYEQYF
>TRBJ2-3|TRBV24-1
CATRPGLASDTQYF
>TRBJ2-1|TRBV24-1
CATSDRTGGAYNEQFF
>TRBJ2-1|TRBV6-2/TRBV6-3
CASSSSGGSYNEQFF